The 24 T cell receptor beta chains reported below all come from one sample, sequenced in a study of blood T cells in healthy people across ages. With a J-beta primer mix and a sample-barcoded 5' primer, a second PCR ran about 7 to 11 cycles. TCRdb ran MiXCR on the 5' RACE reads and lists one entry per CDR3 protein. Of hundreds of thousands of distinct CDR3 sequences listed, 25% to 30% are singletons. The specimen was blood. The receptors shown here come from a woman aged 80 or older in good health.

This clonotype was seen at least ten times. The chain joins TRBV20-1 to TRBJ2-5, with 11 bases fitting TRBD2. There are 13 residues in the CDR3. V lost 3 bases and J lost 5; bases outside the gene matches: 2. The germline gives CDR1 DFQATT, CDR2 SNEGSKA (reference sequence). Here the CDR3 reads CSARTSGDETQYF. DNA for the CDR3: TGCAGTGCTAGGACTAGCGGGGACGAGACCCAGTACTTC.

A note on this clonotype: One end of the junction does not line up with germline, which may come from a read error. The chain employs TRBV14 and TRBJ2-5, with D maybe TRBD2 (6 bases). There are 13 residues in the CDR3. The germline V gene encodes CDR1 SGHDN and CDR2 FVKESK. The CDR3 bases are TGTGCCGGCAGCCCCCTCGGGACGGGGGAGCAGTACTTC. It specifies CAGSPLGTGEQYF.

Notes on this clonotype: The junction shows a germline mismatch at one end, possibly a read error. CDR3 DNA: TGCGCCGGCAGCTTGACCCTACAGGGGTCCTACAATGAGCAGTTCTTC. Amino acids: CAGSLTLQGSYNEQFF. This chain connects TRBV5-1 to TRBJ2-1, with 7 bases identical to TRBD1. In germline, CDR1 is SGHRS, CDR2 YFSETQ. This CDR3 has 16 amino acids.

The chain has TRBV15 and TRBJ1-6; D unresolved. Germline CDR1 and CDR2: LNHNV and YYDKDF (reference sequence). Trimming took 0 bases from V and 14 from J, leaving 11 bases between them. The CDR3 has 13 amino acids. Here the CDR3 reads CATSRDGLSTLHF. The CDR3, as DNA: TGTGCCACCAGCAGAGACGGGCTTTCGACCCTCCACTTT. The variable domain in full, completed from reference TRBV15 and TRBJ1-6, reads DAMVIQNPRYQVTQFGKPVTLSCSQTLNHNVMYWYQQKSSQAPKLLFHYYDKDFNNEADTPDNFQSRRPNTSFCFLDIRSPGLGDTAMYLCATSRDGLSTLHFGNGTRLTVT.

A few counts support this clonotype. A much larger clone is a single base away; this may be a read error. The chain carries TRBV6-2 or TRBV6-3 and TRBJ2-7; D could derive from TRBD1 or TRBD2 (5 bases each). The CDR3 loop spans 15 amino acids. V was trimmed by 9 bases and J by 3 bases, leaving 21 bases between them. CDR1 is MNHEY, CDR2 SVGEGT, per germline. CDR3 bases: TGTGCCAGTCGCAGGGACGGGACGTCATGCTACGAGCAGTACTTC. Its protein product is CASRRDGTSCYEQYF.

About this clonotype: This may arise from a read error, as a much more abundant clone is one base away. For the CDR3, the DNA is TGTGCCAGCTCACCACCGCGAGGGGGGAGTATGGATGAGCAGTACTTC. Its translation is CASSPPRGGSMDEQYF. The chain joins TRBV18 to TRBJ2-7; D possibly matches TRBD1 or TRBD2 (6 bases each). V was cut by 0 bases and J by 7 bases, with 19 bases left in between. Germline values: CDR1 KGHSH, CDR2 LQKENI. The CDR3 is 16 residues long. The variable domain in full, with the rest retrieved from reference TRBV18 and TRBJ2-7, is NAGVMQNPRHLVRRRGQEARLRCSPMKGHSHVYWYRQLPEEGLKFMVYLQKENIIDESGMPKERFSAEFPKEGPSILRIQQVVRGDSAAYFCASSPPRGGSMDEQYFGPGTRLTVT.

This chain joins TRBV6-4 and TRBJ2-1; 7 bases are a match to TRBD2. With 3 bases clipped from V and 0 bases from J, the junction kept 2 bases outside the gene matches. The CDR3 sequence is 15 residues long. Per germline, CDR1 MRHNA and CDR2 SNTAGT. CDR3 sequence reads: CASSELASSYNEQFF. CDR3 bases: TGTGCCAGCAGTGAACTAGCGAGCTCCTACAATGAGCAGTTCTTC.

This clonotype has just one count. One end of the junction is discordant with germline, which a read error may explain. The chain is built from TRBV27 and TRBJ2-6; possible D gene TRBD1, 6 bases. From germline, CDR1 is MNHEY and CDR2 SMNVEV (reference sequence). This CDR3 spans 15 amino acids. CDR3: CASSRGGSGANVPTF. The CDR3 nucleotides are TGCGCCAGCAGCCGAGGGGGTTCTGGGGCCAACGTCCCGACTTTC.

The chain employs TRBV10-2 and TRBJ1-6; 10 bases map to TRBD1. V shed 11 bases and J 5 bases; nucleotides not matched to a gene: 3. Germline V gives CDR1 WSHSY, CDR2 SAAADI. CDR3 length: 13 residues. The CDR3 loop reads CAAGQGNNSPLHF. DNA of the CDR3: TGCGCCGCGGGACAGGGGAATAATTCACCCCTCCACTTT.

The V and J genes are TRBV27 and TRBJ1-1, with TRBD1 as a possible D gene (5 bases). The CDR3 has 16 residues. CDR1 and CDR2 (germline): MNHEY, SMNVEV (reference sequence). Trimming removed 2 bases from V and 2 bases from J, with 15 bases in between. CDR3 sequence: CASSLNSGHLNTEAFF. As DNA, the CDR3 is TGTGCCAGCAGTTTAAACTCAGGACACCTAAACACTGAAGCTTTCTTT.

The CDR3 nucleotides read TGCGCCAGCGGGGGGACTGGAGACAATGAGCAGTACTTC. It translates to CASGGTGDNEQYF. The rearrangement uses TRBV5-1 and TRBJ2-5, with a tentative D call TRBD2 (6 bases). The CDR3 totals 13 residues. V shed 7 bases and J shed 11 bases, with 21 bases lying between them. Germline CDR1 SGHRS, CDR2 YFSETQ.

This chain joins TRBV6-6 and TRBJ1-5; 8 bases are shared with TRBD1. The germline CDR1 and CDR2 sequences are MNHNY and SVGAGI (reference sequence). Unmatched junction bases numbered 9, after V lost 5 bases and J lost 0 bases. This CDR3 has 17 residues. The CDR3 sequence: CASSRGTGADSNQPQHF. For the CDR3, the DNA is TGTGCCAGCAGTCGAGGGACAGGAGCAGATAGCAATCAGCCCCAGCATTTT.

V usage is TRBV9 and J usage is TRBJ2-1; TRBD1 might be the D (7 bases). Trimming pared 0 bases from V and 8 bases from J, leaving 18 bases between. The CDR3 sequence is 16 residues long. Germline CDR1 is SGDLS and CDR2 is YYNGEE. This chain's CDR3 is CASSVGLSGGQDEQFF. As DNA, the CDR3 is TGTGCCAGCAGCGTAGGATTATCAGGGGGGCAGGATGAGCAGTTCTTC.

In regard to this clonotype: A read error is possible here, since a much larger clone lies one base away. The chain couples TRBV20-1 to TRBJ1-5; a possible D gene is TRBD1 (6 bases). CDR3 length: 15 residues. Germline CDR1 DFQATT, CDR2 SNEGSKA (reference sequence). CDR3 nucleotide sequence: TGCAGTACTAGAGCGGGGGCAGAGGGCAATCAGCCCCAGCATTTT. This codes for CSTRAGAEGNQPQHF.

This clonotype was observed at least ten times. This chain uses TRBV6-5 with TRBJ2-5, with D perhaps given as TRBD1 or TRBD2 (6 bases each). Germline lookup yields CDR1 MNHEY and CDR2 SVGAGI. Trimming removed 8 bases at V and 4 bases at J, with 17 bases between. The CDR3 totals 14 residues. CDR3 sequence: CASGGSGALETQYF. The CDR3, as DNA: TGTGCCAGCGGCGGATCGGGGGCTCTAGAGACCCAGTACTTC.

The CDR3 is CASSLRRGGKNGYTF. CDR3 nucleotide sequence: TGTGCCAGCAGTTTAAGAAGGGGGGGAAAAAATGGCTACACCTTC. The V call is TRBV27, the J call TRBJ1-2; tentatively, D is TRBD1 (6 bases). The ends were cut back, 2 bases at V and 6 bases at J, with 16 bases in the middle. This CDR3 region has 15 residues. The germline gives CDR1 MNHEY, CDR2 SMNVEV (reference sequence).

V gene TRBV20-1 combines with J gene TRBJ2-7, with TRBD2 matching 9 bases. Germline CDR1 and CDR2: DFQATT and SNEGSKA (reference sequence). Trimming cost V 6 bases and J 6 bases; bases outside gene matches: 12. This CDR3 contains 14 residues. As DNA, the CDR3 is TGCAGTGCCGCTACCGGGACTAGCTGTGGCGAGCAGTACTTC. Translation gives CSAATGTSCGEQYF.

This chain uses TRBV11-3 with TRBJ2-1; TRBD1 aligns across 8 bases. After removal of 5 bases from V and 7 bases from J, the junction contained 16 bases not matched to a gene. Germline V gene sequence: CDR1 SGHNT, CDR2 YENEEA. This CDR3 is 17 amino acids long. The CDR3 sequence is CASSPNQGALRDNEQFF. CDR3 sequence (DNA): TGTGCCAGCAGCCCGAACCAGGGGGCTCTCCGGGATAATGAGCAGTTCTTC.

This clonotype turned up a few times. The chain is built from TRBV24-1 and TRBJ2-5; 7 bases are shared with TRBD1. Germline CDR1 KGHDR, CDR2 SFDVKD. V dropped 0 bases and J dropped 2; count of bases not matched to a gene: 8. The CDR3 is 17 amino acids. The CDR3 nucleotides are TGTGCCACCAGTGATTTGGTGAAGGGGGCGCATCAAGAGACCCAGTACTTC. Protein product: CATSDLVKGAHQETQYF.

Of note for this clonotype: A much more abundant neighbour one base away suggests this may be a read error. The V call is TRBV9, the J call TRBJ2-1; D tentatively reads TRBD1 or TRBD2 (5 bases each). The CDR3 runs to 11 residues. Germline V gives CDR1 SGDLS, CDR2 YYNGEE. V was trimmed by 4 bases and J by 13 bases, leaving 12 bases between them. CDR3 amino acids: CASSFLGTQFF. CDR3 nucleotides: TGTGCCAGCAGCTTCCTGGGGACCCAGTTCTTC.

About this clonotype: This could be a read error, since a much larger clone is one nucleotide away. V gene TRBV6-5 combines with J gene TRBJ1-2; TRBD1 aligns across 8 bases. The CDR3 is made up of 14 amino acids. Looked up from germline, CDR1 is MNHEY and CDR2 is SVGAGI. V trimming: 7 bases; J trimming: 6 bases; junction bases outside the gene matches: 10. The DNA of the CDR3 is TGTGCCAGCAAGAATAACCAGGACAGGGATGGCTACACCTTC. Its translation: CASKNNQDRDGYTF.

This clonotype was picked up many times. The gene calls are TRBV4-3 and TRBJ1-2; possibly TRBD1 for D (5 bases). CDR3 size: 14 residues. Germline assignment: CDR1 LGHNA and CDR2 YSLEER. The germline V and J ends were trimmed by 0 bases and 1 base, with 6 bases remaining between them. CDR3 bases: TGCGCCAGCAGCCAAGATAGGGGTAACTATGGCTACACCTTC. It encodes CASSQDRGNYGYTF.

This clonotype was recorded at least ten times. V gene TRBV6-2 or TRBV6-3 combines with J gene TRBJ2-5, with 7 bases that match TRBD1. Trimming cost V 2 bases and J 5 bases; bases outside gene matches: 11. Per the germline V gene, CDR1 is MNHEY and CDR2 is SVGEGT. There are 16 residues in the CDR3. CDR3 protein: CASSYAPRGRPETQYF. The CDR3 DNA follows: TGTGCCAGCAGTTACGCCCCGAGGGGGCGGCCTGAGACCCAGTACTTC.

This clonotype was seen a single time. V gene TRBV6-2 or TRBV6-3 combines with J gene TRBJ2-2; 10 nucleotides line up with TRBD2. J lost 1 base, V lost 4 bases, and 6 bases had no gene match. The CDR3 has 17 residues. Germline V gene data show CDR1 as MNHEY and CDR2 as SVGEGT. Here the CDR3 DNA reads TGTGCCAGCAGTTCTTTAGCGGGGGGCCGGAACACCGGGGAGCTGTTTTTT. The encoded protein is CASSSLAGGRNTGELFF.